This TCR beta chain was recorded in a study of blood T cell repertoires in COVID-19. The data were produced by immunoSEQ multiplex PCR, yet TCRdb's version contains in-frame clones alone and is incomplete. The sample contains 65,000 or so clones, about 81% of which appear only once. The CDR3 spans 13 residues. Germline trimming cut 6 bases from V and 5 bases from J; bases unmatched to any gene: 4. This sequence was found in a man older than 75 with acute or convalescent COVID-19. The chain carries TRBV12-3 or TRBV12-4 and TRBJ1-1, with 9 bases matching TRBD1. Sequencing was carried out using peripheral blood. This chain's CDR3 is CASSWTGVTEAFF. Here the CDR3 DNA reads TGTGCCAGCAGCTGGACAGGGGTGACTGAAGCTTTCTTT.